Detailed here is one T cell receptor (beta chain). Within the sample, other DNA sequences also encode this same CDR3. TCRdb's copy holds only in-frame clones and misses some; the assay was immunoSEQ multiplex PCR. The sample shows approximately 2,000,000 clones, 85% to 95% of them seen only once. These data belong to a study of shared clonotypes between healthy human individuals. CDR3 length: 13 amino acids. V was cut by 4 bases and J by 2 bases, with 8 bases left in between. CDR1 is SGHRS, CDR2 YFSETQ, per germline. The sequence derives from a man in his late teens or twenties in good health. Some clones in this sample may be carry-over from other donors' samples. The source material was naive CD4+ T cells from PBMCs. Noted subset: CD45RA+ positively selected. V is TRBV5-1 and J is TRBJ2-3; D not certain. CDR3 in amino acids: CASSPPNTDTQYF. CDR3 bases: TGCGCCAGCAGCCCGCCTAACACAGATACGCAGTATTTT.